This T cell receptor (beta chain) is from a study of early stage breast cancer tumors. Here immunoSEQ multiplex PCR was the method, and the copy in TCRdb shows in-frame clones only, minus some. The profile shows over 8,500 clones, roughly two thirds of them singletons. Findings of the study overall: Bulk DNA sequencing of unsorted cells missed chain pairing and markers. In about 90% of the 16 patients, blood comparison separated tumor from normal breast.

Trimming pared 1 base from V and 3 bases from J, leaving 11 bases between. Germline CDR1 is SGHTA and CDR2 is FQGNSA. This CDR3 contains 15 residues. Concerning this clone: Its antigen is still unknown.

Often 100-300 mg of normal breast tissue was needed for DNA. V usage is TRBV7-2 and J usage is TRBJ2-3; the D gene is possibly TRBD2 (5 bases). This TCR was sampled from a person between 55 and 69 years old with breast cancer. The specimen was normal breast tissue next to the tumor. CDR3 loop: CASSLVRGWTDTQYF. The CDR3 nucleotides read TGTGCCAGCAGCTTAGTTCGGGGTTGGACAGATACGCAGTATTTT.